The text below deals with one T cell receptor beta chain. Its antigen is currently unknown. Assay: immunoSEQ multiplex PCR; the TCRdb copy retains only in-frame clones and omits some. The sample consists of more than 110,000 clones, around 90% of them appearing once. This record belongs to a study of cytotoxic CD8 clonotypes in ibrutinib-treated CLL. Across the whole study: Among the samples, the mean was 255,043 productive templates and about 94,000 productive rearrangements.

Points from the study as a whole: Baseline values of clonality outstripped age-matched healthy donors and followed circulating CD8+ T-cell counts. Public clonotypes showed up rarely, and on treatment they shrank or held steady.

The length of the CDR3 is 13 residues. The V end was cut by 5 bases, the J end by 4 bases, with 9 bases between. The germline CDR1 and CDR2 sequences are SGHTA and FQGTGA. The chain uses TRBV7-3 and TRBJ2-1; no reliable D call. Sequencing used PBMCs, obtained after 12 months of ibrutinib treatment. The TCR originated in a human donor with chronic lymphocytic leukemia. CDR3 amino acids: CASSLATYNEQFF. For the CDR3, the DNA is TGTGCCAGCAGCCTGGCTACGTACAATGAGCAGTTCTTC.